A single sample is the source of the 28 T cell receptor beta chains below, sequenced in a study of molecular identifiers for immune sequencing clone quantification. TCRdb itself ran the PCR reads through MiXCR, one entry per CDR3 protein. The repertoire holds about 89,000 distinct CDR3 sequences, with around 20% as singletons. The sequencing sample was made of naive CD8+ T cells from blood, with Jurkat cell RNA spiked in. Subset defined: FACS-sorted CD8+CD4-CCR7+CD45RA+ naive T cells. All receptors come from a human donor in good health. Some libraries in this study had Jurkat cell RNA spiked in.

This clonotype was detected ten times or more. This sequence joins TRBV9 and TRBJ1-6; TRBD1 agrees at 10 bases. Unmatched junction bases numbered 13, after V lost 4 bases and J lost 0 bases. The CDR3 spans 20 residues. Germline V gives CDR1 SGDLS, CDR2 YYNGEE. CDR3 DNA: TGTGCCAGCAGCTTGAGGGACAGGGGATTACAAGGCTCCTATAATTCACCCCTCCACTTT. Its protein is CASSLRDRGLQGSYNSPLHF.

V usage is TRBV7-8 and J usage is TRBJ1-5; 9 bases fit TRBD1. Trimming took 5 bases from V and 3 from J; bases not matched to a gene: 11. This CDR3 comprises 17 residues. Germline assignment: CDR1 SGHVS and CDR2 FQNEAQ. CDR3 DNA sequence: TGTGCCAGCAGCCCCAACCCCCGGACAGGGGACAATCAGCCCCAGCATTTT. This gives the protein CASSPNPRTGDNQPQHF. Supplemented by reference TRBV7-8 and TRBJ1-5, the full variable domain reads GAGVSQSPRYKVAKRGQDVALRCDPISGHVSLFWYQQALGQGPEFLTYFQNEAQLDKSGLPSDRFFAERPEGSVSTLKIQRTQQEDSAVYLCASSPNPRTGDNQPQHFGDGTRLSIL.

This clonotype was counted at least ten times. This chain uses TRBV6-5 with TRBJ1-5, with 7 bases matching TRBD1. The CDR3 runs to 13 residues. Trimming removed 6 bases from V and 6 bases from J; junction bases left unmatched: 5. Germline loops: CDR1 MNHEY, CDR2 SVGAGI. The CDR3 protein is CASSTGAGQPQHF. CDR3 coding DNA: TGTGCCAGCAGCACAGGGGCCGGTCAGCCCCAGCATTTT.

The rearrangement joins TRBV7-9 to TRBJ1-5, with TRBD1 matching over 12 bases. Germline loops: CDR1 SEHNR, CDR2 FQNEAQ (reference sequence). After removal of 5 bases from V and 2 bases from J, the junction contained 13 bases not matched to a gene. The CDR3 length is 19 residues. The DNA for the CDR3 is TGTGCCAGCAGCGCTGCCGGGACAGGGGGCCGAGGTGGCAATCAGCCCCAGCATTTT. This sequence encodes CASSAAGTGGRGGNQPQHF.

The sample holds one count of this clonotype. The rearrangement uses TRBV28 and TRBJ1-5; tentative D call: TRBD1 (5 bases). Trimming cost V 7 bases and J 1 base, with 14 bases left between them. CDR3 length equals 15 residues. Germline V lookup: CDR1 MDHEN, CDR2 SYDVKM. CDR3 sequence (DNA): TGTGCCAGCACCCCCTGGAAGGGGAGCAATCAGCCCCAGCATTTT. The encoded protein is CASTPWKGSNQPQHF.

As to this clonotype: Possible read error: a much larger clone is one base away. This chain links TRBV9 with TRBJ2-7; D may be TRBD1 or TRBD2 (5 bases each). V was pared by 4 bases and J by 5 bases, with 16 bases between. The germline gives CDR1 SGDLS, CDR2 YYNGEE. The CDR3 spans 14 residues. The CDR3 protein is CASSPERGSHEQYF. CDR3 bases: TGTGCCAGCAGCCCAGAGAGGGGATCCCACGAGCAGTACTTC.

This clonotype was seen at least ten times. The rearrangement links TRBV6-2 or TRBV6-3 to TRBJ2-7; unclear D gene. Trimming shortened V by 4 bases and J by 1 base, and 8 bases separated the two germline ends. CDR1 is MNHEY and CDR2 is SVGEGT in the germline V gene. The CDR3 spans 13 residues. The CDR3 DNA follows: TGTGCCAGCAGTTCTGGTGCATCCTACGAGCAGTACTTC. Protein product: CASSSGASYEQYF.

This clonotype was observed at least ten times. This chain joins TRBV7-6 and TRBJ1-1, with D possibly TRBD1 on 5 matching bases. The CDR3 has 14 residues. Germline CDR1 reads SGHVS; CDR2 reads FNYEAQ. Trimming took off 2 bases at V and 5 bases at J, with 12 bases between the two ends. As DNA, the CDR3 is TGTGCCAGCAGCTTACTGACAGTTGGAACTGAAGCTTTCTTT. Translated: CASSLLTVGTEAFF.

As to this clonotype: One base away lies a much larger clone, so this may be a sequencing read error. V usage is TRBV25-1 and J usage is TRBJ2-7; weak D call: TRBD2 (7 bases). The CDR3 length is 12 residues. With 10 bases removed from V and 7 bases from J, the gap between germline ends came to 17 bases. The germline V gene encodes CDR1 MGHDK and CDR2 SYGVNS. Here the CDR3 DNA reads TGTGCCACGGGACGGGGGGCTTTAGAGCAGTACTTC. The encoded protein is CATGRGALEQYF.

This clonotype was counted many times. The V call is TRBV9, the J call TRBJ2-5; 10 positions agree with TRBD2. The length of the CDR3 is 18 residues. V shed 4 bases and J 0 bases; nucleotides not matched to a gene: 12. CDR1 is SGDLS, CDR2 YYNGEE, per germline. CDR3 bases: TGTGCCAGCAGCTCAGGGGGAGCGGGAGGGCTCTACCAAGAGACCCAGTACTTC. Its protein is CASSSGGAGGLYQETQYF.

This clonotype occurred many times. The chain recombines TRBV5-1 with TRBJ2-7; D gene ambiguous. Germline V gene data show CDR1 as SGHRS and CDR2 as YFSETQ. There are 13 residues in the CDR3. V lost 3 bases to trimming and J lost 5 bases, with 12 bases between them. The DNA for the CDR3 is TGCGCCAGCAGCTATATCAATAGGAACGAGCAGTACTTC. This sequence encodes CASSYINRNEQYF.

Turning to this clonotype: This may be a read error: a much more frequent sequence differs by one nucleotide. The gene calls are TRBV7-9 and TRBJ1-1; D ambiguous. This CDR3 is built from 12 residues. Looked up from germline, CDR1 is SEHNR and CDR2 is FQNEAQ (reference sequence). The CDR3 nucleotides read TGTGCCAGCGGCTTGGGGAAAACTGAAGCTTTCTTT. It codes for CASGLGKTEAFF.

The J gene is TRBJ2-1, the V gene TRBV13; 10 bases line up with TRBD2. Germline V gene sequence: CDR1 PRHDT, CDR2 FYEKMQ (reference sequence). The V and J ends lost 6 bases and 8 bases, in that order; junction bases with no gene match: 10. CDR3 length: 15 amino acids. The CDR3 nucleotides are TGTGCCAGCAGTCAGGTGTCTAGCGGGAGTTATGAGCAGTTCTTC. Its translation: CASSQVSSGSYEQFF.

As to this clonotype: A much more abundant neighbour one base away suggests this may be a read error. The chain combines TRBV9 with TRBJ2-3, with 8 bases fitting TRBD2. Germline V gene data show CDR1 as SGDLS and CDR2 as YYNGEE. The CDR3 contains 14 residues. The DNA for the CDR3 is TGTGCCAGCGGCGTCGGGGGGGCAACAGATACGCAGTATTTT. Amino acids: CASGVGGATDTQYF.

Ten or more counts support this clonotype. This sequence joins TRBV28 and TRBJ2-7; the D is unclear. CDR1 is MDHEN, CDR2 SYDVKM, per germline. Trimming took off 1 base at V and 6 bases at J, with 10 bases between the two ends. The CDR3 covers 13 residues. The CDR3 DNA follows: TGTGCCAGCAGTTTATTCGGCCTCTCCGAGCAGTACTTC. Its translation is CASSLFGLSEQYF.

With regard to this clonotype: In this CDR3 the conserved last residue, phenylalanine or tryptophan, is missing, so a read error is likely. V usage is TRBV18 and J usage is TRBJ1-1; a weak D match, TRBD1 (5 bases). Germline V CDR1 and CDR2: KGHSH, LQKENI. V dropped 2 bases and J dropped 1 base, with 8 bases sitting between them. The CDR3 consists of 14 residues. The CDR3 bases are TGTGCCAGCTCACCAGGCAGGGCGAACACTGAAGCTTTCTCT. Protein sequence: CASSPGRANTEAFS.

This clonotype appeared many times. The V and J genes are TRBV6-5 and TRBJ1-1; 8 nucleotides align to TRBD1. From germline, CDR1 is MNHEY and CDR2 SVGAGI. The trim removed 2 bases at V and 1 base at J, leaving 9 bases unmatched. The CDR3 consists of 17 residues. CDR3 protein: CASSYGARGPSNTEAFF. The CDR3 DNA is TGTGCCAGCAGTTACGGGGCCAGGGGGCCGTCGAACACTGAAGCTTTCTTT.

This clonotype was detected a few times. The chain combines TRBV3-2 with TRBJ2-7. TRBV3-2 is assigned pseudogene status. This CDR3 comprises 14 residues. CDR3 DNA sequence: TGTGCCATCTCGTCGGGGTCATCGTCCTACGAGCAGTACTTC. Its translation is CAISSGSSSYEQYF.

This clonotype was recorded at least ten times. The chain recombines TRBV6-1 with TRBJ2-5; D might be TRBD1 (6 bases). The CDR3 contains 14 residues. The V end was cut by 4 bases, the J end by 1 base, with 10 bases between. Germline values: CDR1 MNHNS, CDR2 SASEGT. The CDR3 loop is CASSVGTSQETQYF. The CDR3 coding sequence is TGTGCCAGCAGTGTGGGGACATCCCAAGAGACCCAGTACTTC.

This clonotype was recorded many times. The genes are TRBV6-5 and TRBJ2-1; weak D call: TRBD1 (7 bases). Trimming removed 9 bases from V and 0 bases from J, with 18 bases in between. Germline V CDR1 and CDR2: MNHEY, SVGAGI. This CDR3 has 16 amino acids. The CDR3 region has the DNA TGTGCCAGTTCCCGGGGGACAGTTGTCTCCTACAATGAGCAGTTCTTC. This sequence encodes CASSRGTVVSYNEQFF.

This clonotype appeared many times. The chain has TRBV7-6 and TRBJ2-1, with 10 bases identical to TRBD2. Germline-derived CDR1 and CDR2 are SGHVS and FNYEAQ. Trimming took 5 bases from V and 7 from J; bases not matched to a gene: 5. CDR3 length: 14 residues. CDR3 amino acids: CASSPSGSWNEQFF. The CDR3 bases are TGTGCCAGCAGCCCTAGCGGGAGCTGGAATGAGCAGTTCTTC.

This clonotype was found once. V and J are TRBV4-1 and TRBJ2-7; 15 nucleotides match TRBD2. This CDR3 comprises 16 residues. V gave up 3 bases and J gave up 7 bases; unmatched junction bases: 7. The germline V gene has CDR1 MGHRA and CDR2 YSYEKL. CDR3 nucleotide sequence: TGCGCCAGCAGCCACGGACTAGCGGGGGGGTCTGGGGAGCAGTACTTC. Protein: CASSHGLAGGSGEQYF.

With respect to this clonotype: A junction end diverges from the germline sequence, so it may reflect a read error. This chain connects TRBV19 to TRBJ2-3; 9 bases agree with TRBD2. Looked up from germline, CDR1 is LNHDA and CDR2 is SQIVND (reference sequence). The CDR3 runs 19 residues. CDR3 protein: CASSHGRLAATLSTDTRYF. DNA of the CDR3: TGTGCCAGTAGCCATGGTCGACTAGCGGCTACCTTAAGCACAGATACGCGGTATTTT.

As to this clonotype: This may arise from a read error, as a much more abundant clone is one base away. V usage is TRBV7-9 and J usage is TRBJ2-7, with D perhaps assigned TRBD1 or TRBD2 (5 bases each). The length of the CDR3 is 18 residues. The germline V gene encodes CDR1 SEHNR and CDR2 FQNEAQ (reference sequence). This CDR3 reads CASGLEQEVVYPVGGLTF. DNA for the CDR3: TGTGCCAGCGGCTTAGAACAGGAAGTCGTCTATCCGGTCGGAGGTCTGACCTTC.

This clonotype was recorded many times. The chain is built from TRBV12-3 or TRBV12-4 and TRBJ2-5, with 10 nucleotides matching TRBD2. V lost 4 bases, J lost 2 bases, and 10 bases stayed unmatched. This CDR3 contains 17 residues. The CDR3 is CASSWDELAGPQETQYF. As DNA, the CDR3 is TGTGCCAGCAGTTGGGACGAACTAGCGGGACCTCAAGAGACCCAGTACTTC.

CDR3 protein: CASRQAPQETQYF. DNA of the CDR3: TGTGCCAGCAGACAGGCCCCCCAAGAGACCCAGTACTTC. The gene calls are TRBV14 and TRBJ2-5; D is perhaps TRBD1 (5 bases). Germline lookup yields CDR1 SGHDN and CDR2 FVKESK. This CDR3 spans 13 amino acids. The ends were cut back, 6 bases at V and 1 base at J, with 9 bases in the middle.

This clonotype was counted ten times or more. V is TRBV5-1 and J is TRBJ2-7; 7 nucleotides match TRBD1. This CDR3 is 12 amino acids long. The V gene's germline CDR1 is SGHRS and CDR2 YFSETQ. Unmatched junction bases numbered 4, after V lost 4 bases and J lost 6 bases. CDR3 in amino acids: CASSATGSEQYF. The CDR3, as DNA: TGCGCCAGCAGCGCGACAGGGAGCGAGCAGTACTTC.

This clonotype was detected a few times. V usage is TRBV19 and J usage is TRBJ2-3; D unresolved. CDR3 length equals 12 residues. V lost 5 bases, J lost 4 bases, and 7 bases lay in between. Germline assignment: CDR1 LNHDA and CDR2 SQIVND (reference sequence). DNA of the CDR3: TGTGCCAGTAGTCCCGCCGCAGATACGCAGTATTTT. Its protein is CASSPAADTQYF.